Listed below are T cell receptor beta chains from one sample, sequenced in a study of early T cells in non-severe SARS-CoV-2 infection. MiXCR, run by TCRdb on the 5' RACE reads, gives a single entry per CDR3 protein. The sample yields under 50,000 distinct CDR3 sequences, less than 4.5% seen once. The sample was whole blood. These receptors were taken from an adult who was a healthcare worker with PCR-confirmed SARS-CoV-2 infection or an uninfected control (not recorded which). CDR3s include the opening cysteine and the closing phenylalanine or tryptophan. A D gene is named only where the DNA matches it firmly. Some rows mark clone size as missing; the rest say once, few, many or name a class of expanded clone.

V gene,J gene,D gene,clone size,CDR3 protein,CDR3 DNA
TRBV6-5,TRBJ1-2,.,many,CASSYSSGIYGYTF,TGTGCCAGCAGTTACTCCTCCGGCATCTATGGCTACACCTTC
TRBV9,TRBJ2-3,TRBD1,large,CASSVDVPGQGADTQYF,TGTGCCAGCAGCGTAGACGTTCCCGGACAGGGGGCCGATACGCAGTATTTT
TRBV14,TRBJ2-4,.,many,CASSPGTTIQYF,TGTGCCAGCAGCCCCGGGACGACCATTCAGTACTTC
TRBV29-1,TRBJ2-1,TRBD2,few,CSTKTSGYNEQFF,TGCAGCACGAAGACTAGCGGTTACAATGAGCAGTTCTTC
TRBV18,TRBJ2-1,.,many,CASSPLLLDINEQFF,TGTGCCAGCTCACCACTCCTCTTGGATATCAATGAGCAGTTCTTC
TRBV27,TRBJ2-3,TRBD1,.,CASSQWTGADTQYF,TGTGCCAGCAGCCAATGGACAGGGGCAGATACGCAGTATTTT
TRBV3-1,TRBJ1-2,.,.,CASSQGRVGYTF,TGTGCCAGCAGCCAAGGCAGGGTTGGCTACACCTTC
TRBV5-1,TRBJ2-5,TRBD2,.,CASSQGTSGSQETQYF,TGCGCCAGCAGCCAAGGGACTAGCGGTTCCCAAGAGACCCAGTACTTC
TRBV7-9,TRBJ1-1,.,few,CASSLADRQEAFF,TGTGCCAGCAGCTTAGCTGACAGGCAAGAAGCTTTCTTT
TRBV20-1,TRBJ2-5,TRBD2,many,CSAPGLAGDETQYF,TGCAGTGCTCCGGGACTAGCGGGAGACGAGACCCAGTACTTC
TRBV20-1,TRBJ2-3,TRBD2,many,CSARAMLGGSGTSDFTDTQYF,TGCAGTGCTAGAGCGATGCTTGGGGGATCCGGGACTAGTGACTTCACAGATACGCAGTATTTT
TRBV3-1,TRBJ2-3,.,many,CASSQPEGLTDTQYF,TGTGCCAGCAGCCAACCCGAAGGGCTCACAGATACGCAGTATTTT
TRBV6-2/TRBV6-3,TRBJ2-7,.,many,CASRGKRSYEQYF,TGTGCCAGCAGGGGGAAGCGCTCCTACGAGCAGTACTTC
TRBV10-2,TRBJ2-3,TRBD2,.,CASSDRGGGTDTQYF,TGCGCCAGCAGTGATCGGGGGGGCGGCACAGATACGCAGTATTTT
TRBV6-1,TRBJ1-4,.,many,CASSEVGRGNEKLFF,TGTGCCAGCAGTGAAGTAGGACGCGGTAATGAAAAACTGTTTTTT
TRBV20-1,TRBJ2-7,TRBD1,many,CSARSNTGTGMMWEQYF,TGCAGTGCTAGATCAAATACCGGGACAGGGATGATGTGGGAGCAGTACTTC
TRBV10-3,TRBJ2-3,TRBD2,many,CATAGGTDTQYF,TGTGCCACCGCGGGGGGGACAGATACGCAGTATTTT
TRBV30,TRBJ2-1,.,many,CAWSVGRTGEQFF,TGTGCCTGGAGTGTAGGAAGGACGGGGGAGCAGTTCTTC
TRBV6-5,TRBJ1-5,.,many,CASKQGNQPQHF,TGTGCCAGCAAACAGGGCAATCAGCCCCAGCATTTT
TRBV28,TRBJ2-7,.,many,CASSSRGPYEQYF,TGTGCCAGCAGTTCGCGGGGCCCCTACGAGCAGTACTTC
TRBV5-1,TRBJ2-3,.,.,CASSGIPVRRSSTDTQYF,TGCGCCAGCAGCGGCATCCCCGTGAGGCGATCTAGCACAGATACGCAGTATTTT
TRBV15,TRBJ2-3,.,many,CATSRDSGKEDTQYF,TGTGCCACCAGCAGAGATTCGGGAAAGGAAGATACGCAGTATTTT
TRBV14,TRBJ2-1,.,few,CASSQLFEAGSAFF,TGTGCCAGCAGCCAGTTGTTTGAGGCAGGGTCCGCGTTCTTC
TRBV20-1,TRBJ1-1,TRBD1,many,CSARDLRGLNTEAFF,TGCAGTGCTAGAGATCTCAGGGGGCTGAACACTGAAGCTTTCTTT
TRBV7-3,TRBJ2-2,.,many,CASSSTTNTGELFF,TGTGCCAGCAGCTCAACTACCAACACCGGGGAGCTGTTTTTT
TRBV18,TRBJ1-5,.,many,CASSPGAANQPQHF,TGTGCCAGCTCACCCGGCGCAGCTAATCAGCCCCAGCATTTT
TRBV9,TRBJ1-1,.,many,CASSVAAVNTEAFF,TGTGCCAGCAGCGTAGCTGCAGTGAACACTGAAGCTTTCTTT
TRBV24-1,TRBJ1-2,.,many,CATSDPLTDHYGYTF,TGTGCCACCAGTGACCCCTTGACAGACCACTATGGCTACACCTTC